Listed below are T cell receptor beta chains from one sample, sequenced in a study of T cell responses to AZD1222 COVID-19 vaccine. Sequencing was performed with immunoSEQ multiplex PCR; in TCRdb, only in-frame clones are kept and a portion is missing. The sample yields fewer than 200,000 clones, almost 95% seen once. The source material was peripheral blood, sampled on day 0 of AZD1222 vaccination. The source of these receptors is an adult in good health. Both conserved end residues are part of each CDR3. D genes are given only for firm matches. Expanded clones get a size class; other rows say once, few or many, or leave the size out.

V	D	J	size	CDR3
TRBV11-2	.	TRBJ2-1	.	CASSDSGFLNEQFF
TRBV7-2	.	TRBJ1-1	.	CASSSFSILNTEAFF
TRBV7-9	.	TRBJ2-1	.	CASSRSSNEQFF
TRBV6-5	TRBD1	TRBJ1-5	once	CASSRDRGYNQPQHF
TRBV7-2	.	TRBJ1-1	once	CASSIRGLDTEAFF
TRBV19	TRBD1	TRBJ2-7	.	CASSMVAGDRGYEQYF
TRBV9	.	TRBJ2-5	.	CASSPNWGNGETQYF
TRBV25-1	TRBD2	TRBJ2-1	.	CASSEPSGRKGSVNEQFF
TRBV18	TRBD2	TRBJ2-2	.	CASSPAGGVNTGELFF
TRBV29-1	.	TRBJ2-1	.	CSGKINEQFF
TRBV4-1	.	TRBJ2-7	.	CASSQEQGTGIYEQYF
TRBV3-1/TRBV3-2	.	TRBJ1-2	.	CASSPTGGKAGYTF
TRBV30	TRBD2	TRBJ2-1	.	CAWSGRDYYNEQFF
TRBV18	.	TRBJ1-2	few	CASSLGRSNYGYTF
TRBV7-9	.	TRBJ2-1	once	CASSLAPQGSYNEQFF
TRBV29-1	.	TRBJ1-1	.	CSVGGTEAFF
TRBV4-1	.	TRBJ1-1	.	CASSASLNTEAFF
TRBV6-5	.	TRBJ1-2	.	CASSYSTGHYGYTF
TRBV27	.	TRBJ1-3	.	CASSQMPRGGRNTIYF
TRBV5-6	.	TRBJ1-5	.	CASSLGGTSGTQPQHF
TRBV10-3	.	TRBJ1-1	.	CAIRQTGIYTEAFF
TRBV11-1	.	TRBJ1-1	.	CASSGGPLNTEAFF
TRBV10-3	.	TRBJ1-1	once	CATRGIGNTEAFF
TRBV4-2	TRBD2	TRBJ2-3	.	CASSQVPAGGTLARYSTDTQYF
TRBV5-5	.	TRBJ1-2	.	CASSLGQHTNYGYTF
TRBV12-3/TRBV12-4	.	TRBJ1-1	.	CASSLAGFEAFF